This T cell receptor (beta chain) was captured by sequencing in a study of blood T cell repertoires in COVID-19. For the study at large: There were acute and convalescent COVID-19 samples, and they came from the United States, Italy and Spain.

Cohort allocation depended upon clinical history that participants reported. Either two negative PCRs, clearance, or symptom resolution qualified Cohort 3 donors as recovered. The CDR3 is made up of 12 amino acids. Trimming took off 4 bases at V and 2 bases at J, with 7 bases between the two ends. The germline V gene encodes CDR1 SGHDT and CDR2 YYEEEE. Per the study methods: Reference gene primer amplification in the assay estimated nucleated cell counts. Here immunoSEQ multiplex PCR was the method, and the copy in TCRdb shows in-frame clones only, minus some. V and J calls and clone size come straight from that table; D and trimming were deduced from the DNA. The sample holds 350,000 to 400,000 clones, approximately 90% seen once.

The source is a woman aged 18-29 years who had recovered from COVID-19. The chain is built from TRBV5-6 and TRBJ2-7; no firm D call. Sequences were obtained from PBMCs or T cells enriched from blood (not recorded which). CDR3 sequence: CASSNRAYEQYF. CDR3 bases: TGTGCCAGCAGCAACCGGGCCTACGAGCAGTACTTC.